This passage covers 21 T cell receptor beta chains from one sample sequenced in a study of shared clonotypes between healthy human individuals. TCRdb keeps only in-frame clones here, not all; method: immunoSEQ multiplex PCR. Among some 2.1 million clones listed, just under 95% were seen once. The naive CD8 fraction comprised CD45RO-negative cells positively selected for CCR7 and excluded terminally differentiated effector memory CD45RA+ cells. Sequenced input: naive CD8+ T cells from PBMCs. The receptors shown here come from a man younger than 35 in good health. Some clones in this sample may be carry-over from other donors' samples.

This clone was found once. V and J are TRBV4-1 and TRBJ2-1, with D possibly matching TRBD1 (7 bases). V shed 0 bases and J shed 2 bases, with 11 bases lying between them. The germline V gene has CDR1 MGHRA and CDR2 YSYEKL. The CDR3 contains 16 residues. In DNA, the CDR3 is TGCGCCAGCAGCCAAGACGACAGGGAGGCCTACAATGAGCAGTTCTTC. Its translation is CASSQDDREAYNEQFF.

The CDR3 sequence: CASSAGQGARDTQYF. CDR3 bases: TGTGCCAGCAGTGCGGGACAGGGGGCGAGGGATACGCAGTATTTT. This chain connects TRBV2 to TRBJ2-3, with 12 nucleotides matching TRBD1. The CDR3 contains 15 residues. Trimming cost V 4 bases and J 6 bases; bases outside gene matches: 5. Germline V gene lookup returns CDR1 SNHLY and CDR2 FYNNEI.

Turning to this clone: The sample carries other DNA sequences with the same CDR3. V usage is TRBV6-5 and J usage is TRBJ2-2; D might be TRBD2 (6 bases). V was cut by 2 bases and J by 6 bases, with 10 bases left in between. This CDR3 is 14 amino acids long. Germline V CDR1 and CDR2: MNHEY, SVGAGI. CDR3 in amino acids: CASSYRGGSGELFF. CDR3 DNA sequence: TGTGCCAGCAGTTACAGGGGAGGTTCCGGGGAGCTGTTTTTT.

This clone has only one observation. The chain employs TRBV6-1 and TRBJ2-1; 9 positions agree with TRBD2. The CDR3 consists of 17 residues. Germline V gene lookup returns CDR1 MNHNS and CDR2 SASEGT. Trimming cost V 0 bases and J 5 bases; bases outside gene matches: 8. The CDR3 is CASSEAREGLWDNEQFF. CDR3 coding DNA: TGTGCCAGCAGTGAAGCGCGGGAGGGCCTGTGGGACAATGAGCAGTTCTTC.

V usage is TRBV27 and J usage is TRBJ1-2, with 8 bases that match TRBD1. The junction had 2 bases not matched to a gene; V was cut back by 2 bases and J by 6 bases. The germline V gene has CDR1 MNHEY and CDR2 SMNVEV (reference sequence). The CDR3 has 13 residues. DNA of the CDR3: TGTGCCAGCAGTTTACGGACAGGGAATGGCTACACCTTC. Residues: CASSLRTGNGYTF.

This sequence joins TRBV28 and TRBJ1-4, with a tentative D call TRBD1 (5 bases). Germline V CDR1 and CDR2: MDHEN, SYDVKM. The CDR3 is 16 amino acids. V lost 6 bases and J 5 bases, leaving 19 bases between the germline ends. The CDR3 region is CASRYHLRGKNEKLFF. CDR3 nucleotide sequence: TGTGCCAGCAGATACCACCTCCGGGGGAAAAATGAAAAACTGTTTTTT.

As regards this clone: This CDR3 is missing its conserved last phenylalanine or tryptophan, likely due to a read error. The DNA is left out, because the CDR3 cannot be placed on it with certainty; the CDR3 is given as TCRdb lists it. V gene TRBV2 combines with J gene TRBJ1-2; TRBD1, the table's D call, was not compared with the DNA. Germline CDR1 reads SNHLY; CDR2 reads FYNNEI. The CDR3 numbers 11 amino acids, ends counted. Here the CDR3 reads CASSERTGPDL.

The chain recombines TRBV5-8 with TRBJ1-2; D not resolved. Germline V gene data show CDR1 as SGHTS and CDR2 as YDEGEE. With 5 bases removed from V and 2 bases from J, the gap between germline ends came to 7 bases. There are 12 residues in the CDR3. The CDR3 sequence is CASRPDNYGYTF. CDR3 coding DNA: TGTGCCAGCAGACCCGACAACTATGGCTACACCTTC. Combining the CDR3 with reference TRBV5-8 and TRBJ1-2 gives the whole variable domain EAGVTQSPTHLIKTRGQQATLRCSPISGHTSVYWYQQALGLGLQFLLWYDEGEERNRGNFPPRFSGRQFPNYSSELNVNALELEDSALYLCASRPDNYGYTFGSGTRLTVV.

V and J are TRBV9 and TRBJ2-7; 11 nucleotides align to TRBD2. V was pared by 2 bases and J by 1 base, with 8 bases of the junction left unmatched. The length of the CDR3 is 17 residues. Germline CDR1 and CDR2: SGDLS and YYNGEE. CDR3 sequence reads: CASSVLPLAGESYEQYF. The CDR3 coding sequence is TGTGCCAGCAGCGTCCTACCACTAGCGGGGGAGTCCTACGAGCAGTACTTC. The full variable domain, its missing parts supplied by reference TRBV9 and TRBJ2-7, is DSGVTQTPKHLITATGQRVTLRCSPRSGDLSVYWYQQSLDQGLQFLIQYYNGEERAKGNILERFSAQQFPDLHSELNLSSLELGDSALYFCASSVLPLAGESYEQYFGPGTRLTVT.

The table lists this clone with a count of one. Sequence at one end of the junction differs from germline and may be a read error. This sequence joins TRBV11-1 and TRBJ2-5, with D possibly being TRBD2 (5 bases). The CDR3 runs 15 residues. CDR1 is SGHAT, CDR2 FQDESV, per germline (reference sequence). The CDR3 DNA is TGTGCCAGCAGCTTAGAGTTAGGCGGGCAAGAGGCCCAGTACTTC. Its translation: CASSLELGGQEAQYF.

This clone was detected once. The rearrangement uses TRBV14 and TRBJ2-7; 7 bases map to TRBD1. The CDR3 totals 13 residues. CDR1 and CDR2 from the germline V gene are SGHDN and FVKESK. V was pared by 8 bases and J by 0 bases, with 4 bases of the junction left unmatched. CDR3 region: CASRRDSSYEQYF. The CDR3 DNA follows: TGTGCCAGCCGCCGGGACAGCTCCTACGAGCAGTACTTC.

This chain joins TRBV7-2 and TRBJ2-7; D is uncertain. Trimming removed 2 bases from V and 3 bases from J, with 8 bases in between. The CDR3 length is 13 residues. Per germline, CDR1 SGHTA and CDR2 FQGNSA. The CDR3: CASSLSRVYEQYF. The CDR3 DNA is TGTGCCAGCAGCTTATCTAGGGTCTACGAGCAGTACTTC.

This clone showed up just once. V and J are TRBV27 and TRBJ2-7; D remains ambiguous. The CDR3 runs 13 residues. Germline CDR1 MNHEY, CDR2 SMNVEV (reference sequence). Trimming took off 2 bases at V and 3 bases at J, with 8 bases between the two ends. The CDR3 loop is CASSLPPLYEQYF. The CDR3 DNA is TGTGCCAGCAGTTTACCCCCGCTCTACGAGCAGTACTTC.

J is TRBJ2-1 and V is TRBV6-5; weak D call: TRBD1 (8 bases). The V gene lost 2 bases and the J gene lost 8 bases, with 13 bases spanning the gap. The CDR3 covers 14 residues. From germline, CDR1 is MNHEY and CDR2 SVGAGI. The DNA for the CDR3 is TGTGCCAGCAGTTACAATACAGGGGGGGATGAGCAGTTCTTC. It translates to CASSYNTGGDEQFF.

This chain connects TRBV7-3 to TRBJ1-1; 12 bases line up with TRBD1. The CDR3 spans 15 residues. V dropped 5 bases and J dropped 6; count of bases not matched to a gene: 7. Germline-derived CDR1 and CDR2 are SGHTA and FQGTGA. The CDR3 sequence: CASSLGTGGFSEAFF. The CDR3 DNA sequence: TGTGCCAGCAGCCTGGGGACAGGGGGCTTCTCTGAAGCTTTCTTT. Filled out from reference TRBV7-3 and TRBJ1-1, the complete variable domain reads GAGVSQTPSNKVTEKGKYVELRCDPISGHTALYWYRQSLGQGPEFLIYFQGTGAADDSGLPNDRFFAVRPEGSVSTLKIQRTERGDSAVYLCASSLGTGGFSEAFFGQGTRLTVV.

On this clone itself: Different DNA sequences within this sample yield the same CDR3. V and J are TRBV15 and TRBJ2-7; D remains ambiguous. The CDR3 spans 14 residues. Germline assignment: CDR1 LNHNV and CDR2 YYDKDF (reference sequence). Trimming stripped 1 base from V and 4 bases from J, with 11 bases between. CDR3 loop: CATSRGGESYEQYF. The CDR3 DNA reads TGTGCCACCAGCAGAGGTGGGGAATCGTACGAGCAGTACTTC. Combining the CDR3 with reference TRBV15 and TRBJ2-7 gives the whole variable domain DAMVIQNPRYQVTQFGKPVTLSCSQTLNHNVMYWYQQKSSQAPKLLFHYYDKDFNNEADTPDNFQSRRPNTSFCFLDIRSPGLGDTAMYLCATSRGGESYEQYFGPGTRLTVT.

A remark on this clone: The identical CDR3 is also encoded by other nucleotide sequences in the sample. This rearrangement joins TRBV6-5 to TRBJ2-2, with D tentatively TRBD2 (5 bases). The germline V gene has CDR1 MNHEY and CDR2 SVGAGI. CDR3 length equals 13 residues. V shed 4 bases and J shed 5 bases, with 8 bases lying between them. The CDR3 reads CASSFRGTGELFF. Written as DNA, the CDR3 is TGTGCCAGCAGTTTTCGGGGAACCGGGGAGCTGTTTTTT.

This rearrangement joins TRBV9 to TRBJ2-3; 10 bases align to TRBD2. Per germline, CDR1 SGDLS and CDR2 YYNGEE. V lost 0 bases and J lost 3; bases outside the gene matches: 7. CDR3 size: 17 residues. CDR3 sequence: CASSVGLAGVGTDTQYF. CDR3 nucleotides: TGTGCCAGCAGCGTAGGGCTAGCGGGAGTGGGAACAGATACGCAGTATTTT. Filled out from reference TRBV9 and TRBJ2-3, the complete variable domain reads DSGVTQTPKHLITATGQRVTLRCSPRSGDLSVYWYQQSLDQGLQFLIQYYNGEERAKGNILERFSAQQFPDLHSELNLSSLELGDSALYFCASSVGLAGVGTDTQYFGPGTRLTVL.

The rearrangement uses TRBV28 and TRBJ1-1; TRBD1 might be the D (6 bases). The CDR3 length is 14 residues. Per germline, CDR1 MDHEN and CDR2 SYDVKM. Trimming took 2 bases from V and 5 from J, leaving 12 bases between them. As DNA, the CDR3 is TGTGCCAGCAGTTTAGCAGGGGCGCGGACTGAAGCTTTCTTT. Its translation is CASSLAGARTEAFF.

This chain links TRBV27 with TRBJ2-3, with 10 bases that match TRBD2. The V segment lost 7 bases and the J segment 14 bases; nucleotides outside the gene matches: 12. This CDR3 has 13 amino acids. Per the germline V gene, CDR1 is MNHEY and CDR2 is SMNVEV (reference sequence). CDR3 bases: TGTGCCAGCAAGGGGACTAGCGACCCCAGGCGGTATTTT. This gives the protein CASKGTSDPRRYF.

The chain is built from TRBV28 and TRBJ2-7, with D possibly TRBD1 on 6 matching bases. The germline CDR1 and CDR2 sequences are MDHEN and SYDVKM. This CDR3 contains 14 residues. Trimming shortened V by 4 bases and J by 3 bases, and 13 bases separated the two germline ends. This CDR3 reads CASSSPGHLYEQYF. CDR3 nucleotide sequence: TGTGCCAGCAGTTCCCCGGGACACCTCTACGAGCAGTACTTC.